A selection of T cell receptor beta chains follows, all from one sample in a study of beta chain features in type 1 diabetes. TCRdb keeps only in-frame clones here, not all; method: immunoSEQ multiplex PCR. The sample records about 340,000 clones, roughly a tenth being singletons. The sample comprised central memory CD4+ T cells from blood. The receptors were gathered from a man younger than 40 with type 1 diabetes. Each CDR3 is given with its conserved first and last residue. The order of the fields is V gene, D gene, CDR3 protein. The D gene is left open where the match is weak.

TRBV7-8	.	CASSLGSSSVTYEQYF
TRBV7-2	.	CASSGEAVGHLAKNIQYF
TRBV29-1	.	CSVRTAQDSEAFF
TRBV2	.	CASSHPSTSSYNEQFF
TRBV7-9	.	CASSLAGRNTGELFF
TRBV30	.	CAWSIQVNTEAFF
TRBV20-1	.	CSASQIYGYTF
TRBV2	TRBD2	CASRRGAVNNEQFF
TRBV18	.	CASSPPSVSAYEQYF
TRBV7-9	TRBD1	CASSLGGQGNIQYF
TRBV6-1	.	CASSDPQWASPLHF